The clone carrying this TCR beta chain came up many times. TCRdb recomputed calls from the 5' RACE reads with MiXCR, one row per CDR3 protein. The profile shows about 690,000 distinct CDR3 sequences, roughly 6.2% of them singletons. The data stem from a study of identical twins. Per the germline V gene, CDR1 is DFQATT and CDR2 is SNEGSKA (reference sequence). J was trimmed by 6 bases and V by 5 bases; bases with no gene match: 8. This CDR3 comprises 15 residues. The receptor comes from a man between 18 and 35 years old in good health. Material for sequencing was naive T cells sorted from blood. The chain combines TRBV20-1 with TRBJ1-6; 9 nucleotides align to TRBD1. CDR3 region: CSAYNPGQGNSPLHF. As DNA, the CDR3 is TGCAGTGCTTACAACCCGGGACAGGGTAATTCACCCCTCCACTTT.